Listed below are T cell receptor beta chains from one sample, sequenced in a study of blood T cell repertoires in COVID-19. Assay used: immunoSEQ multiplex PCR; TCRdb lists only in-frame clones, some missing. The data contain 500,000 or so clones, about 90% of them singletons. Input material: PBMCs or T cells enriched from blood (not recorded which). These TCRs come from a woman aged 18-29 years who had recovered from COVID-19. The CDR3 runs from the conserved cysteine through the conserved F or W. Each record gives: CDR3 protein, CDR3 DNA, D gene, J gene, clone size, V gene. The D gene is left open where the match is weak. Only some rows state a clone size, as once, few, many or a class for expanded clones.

cdr3_aa: CASSHDRGVNQPQHF
cdr3_nt: TGTGCCAGCAGTCACGACAGGGGGGTCAATCAGCCCCAGCATTTT
d_call: TRBD1
j_call: TRBJ1-5
clone_size: .
v_call: TRBV6-5

cdr3_aa: CASSHSGGPQETQYF
cdr3_nt: TGTGCCAGCAGTCATAGCGGGGGGCCACAAGAGACCCAGTACTTC
d_call: TRBD2
j_call: TRBJ2-5
clone_size: .
v_call: TRBV2

cdr3_aa: CASSVVGGRGDTQYF
cdr3_nt: TGTGCCAGCAGCGTAGTAGGGGGCCGGGGAGATACGCAGTATTTT
d_call: TRBD1
j_call: TRBJ2-3
clone_size: .
v_call: TRBV9

cdr3_aa: CAWSATAEAFF
cdr3_nt: TGTGCCTGGAGTGCTACCGCTGAAGCTTTCTTT
d_call: .
j_call: TRBJ1-1
clone_size: .
v_call: TRBV30

cdr3_aa: CASSPTDNTEAFF
cdr3_nt: TGTGCCAGCAGTCCTACAGACAACACTGAAGCTTTCTTT
d_call: .
j_call: TRBJ1-1
clone_size: .
v_call: TRBV27

cdr3_aa: CASSLAGGRGDTQYF
cdr3_nt: TGTGCCAGCAGCCTAGCGGGGGGGCGGGGAGATACGCAGTATTTT
d_call: TRBD2
j_call: TRBJ2-3
clone_size: .
v_call: TRBV7-2

cdr3_aa: CAWSVTDEAFF
cdr3_nt: TGTGCCTGGAGTGTAACAGATGAAGCTTTCTTT
d_call: .
j_call: TRBJ1-1
clone_size: .
v_call: TRBV30

cdr3_aa: CASSVEQVNEKLFF
cdr3_nt: TGTGCCAGCAGCGTAGAACAGGTTAATGAAAAACTGTTTTTT
d_call: .
j_call: TRBJ1-4
clone_size: .
v_call: TRBV9

cdr3_aa: CASSYSSGIGGYTF
cdr3_nt: TGTGCCAGCAGTTACTCATCCGGGATTGGTGGCTACACCTTC
d_call: .
j_call: TRBJ1-2
clone_size: once
v_call: TRBV6-5

cdr3_aa: CSALQGQPQHF
cdr3_nt: TGCAGTGCCCTACAGGGCCAGCCCCAGCATTTT
d_call: .
j_call: TRBJ1-5
clone_size: .
v_call: TRBV20-1

cdr3_aa: CASTNWQNYGYTF
cdr3_nt: TGTGCCAGTACGAATTGGCAGAACTATGGCTACACCTTC
d_call: .
j_call: TRBJ1-2
clone_size: .
v_call: TRBV19

cdr3_aa: CASSPRGTDTIYF
cdr3_nt: TGCGCCAGCAGTCCCAGGGGGACGGACACCATATATTTT
d_call: TRBD1
j_call: TRBJ1-3
clone_size: .
v_call: TRBV10-2

cdr3_aa: CASSQVYGEAFF
cdr3_nt: TGTGCCAGCAGCCAAGTCTACGGTGAAGCTTTCTTT
d_call: .
j_call: TRBJ1-1
clone_size: .
v_call: TRBV14

cdr3_aa: CASTPREETQYF
cdr3_nt: TGTGCCAGCACCCCCCGGGAAGAGACCCAGTACTTC
d_call: .
j_call: TRBJ2-5
clone_size: .
v_call: TRBV7-9

cdr3_aa: CASRRVLNTEAFF
cdr3_nt: TGTGCCAGCAGAAGAGTGCTGAACACTGAAGCTTTCTTT
d_call: .
j_call: TRBJ1-1
clone_size: .
v_call: TRBV2

cdr3_aa: CASSLVQRGQFF
cdr3_nt: TGTGCCAGCAGCTTAGTGCAGAGAGGGCAGTTCTTC
d_call: .
j_call: TRBJ2-1
clone_size: .
v_call: TRBV7-9

cdr3_aa: CSVGLVFLAEQFF
cdr3_nt: TGCAGCGTGGGACTAGTTTTTCTCGCTGAGCAGTTCTTC
d_call: TRBD2
j_call: TRBJ2-1
clone_size: .
v_call: TRBV29-1

cdr3_aa: CASSLGGTANEAFF
cdr3_nt: TGCGCCAGCAGCTTGGGCGGGACAGCTAATGAAGCTTTCTTT
d_call: TRBD1
j_call: TRBJ1-1
clone_size: once
v_call: TRBV5-1

cdr3_aa: CASSDGVEGRDTEAFF
cdr3_nt: TGTGCCAGCAGTGATGGGGTTGAGGGTCGTGACACTGAAGCTTTCTTT
d_call: .
j_call: TRBJ1-1
clone_size: .
v_call: TRBV2

cdr3_aa: CASSRGQGENTGELFF
cdr3_nt: TGTGCCAGCAGCCGCGGACAGGGGGAGAACACCGGGGAGCTGTTTTTT
d_call: TRBD1
j_call: TRBJ2-2
clone_size: once
v_call: TRBV7-9

cdr3_aa: CASSGDRHQPQHF
cdr3_nt: TGTGCCAGCAGCGGGGACAGGCACCAGCCCCAGCATTTT
d_call: TRBD1
j_call: TRBJ1-5
clone_size: .
v_call: TRBV12-3/TRBV12-4

cdr3_aa: CASSDAELNQPQHF
cdr3_nt: TGTGCCAGCAGTGATGCGGAGTTAAATCAGCCCCAGCATTTT
d_call: .
j_call: TRBJ1-5
clone_size: .
v_call: TRBV2

cdr3_aa: CASNLKGGANTGELFF
cdr3_nt: TGTGCCAGCAACCTGAAGGGGGGGGCGAACACCGGGGAGCTGTTTTTT
d_call: .
j_call: TRBJ2-2
clone_size: .
v_call: TRBV3-1/TRBV3-2

cdr3_aa: CASSQGKGILLYEQYF
cdr3_nt: TGTGCCAGCAGCCAAGGAAAGGGGATACTACTATACGAGCAGTACTTC
d_call: .
j_call: TRBJ2-7
clone_size: .
v_call: TRBV3-1/TRBV3-2

cdr3_aa: CASRATSSGGAHEQFF
cdr3_nt: TGTGCCAGCAGGGCGACCTCTAGCGGGGGGGCCCATGAGCAGTTCTTC
d_call: TRBD2
j_call: TRBJ2-1
clone_size: few
v_call: TRBV2

cdr3_aa: CASSTKGHNTGELFF
cdr3_nt: TGTGCCAGCTCAACGAAAGGACACAACACCGGGGAGCTGTTTTTT
d_call: .
j_call: TRBJ2-2
clone_size: .
v_call: TRBV11-3

cdr3_aa: CASSYSRWTEAFF
cdr3_nt: TGTGCCAGCAGTTACTCGAGATGGACTGAAGCTTTCTTT
d_call: .
j_call: TRBJ1-1
clone_size: once
v_call: TRBV6-5